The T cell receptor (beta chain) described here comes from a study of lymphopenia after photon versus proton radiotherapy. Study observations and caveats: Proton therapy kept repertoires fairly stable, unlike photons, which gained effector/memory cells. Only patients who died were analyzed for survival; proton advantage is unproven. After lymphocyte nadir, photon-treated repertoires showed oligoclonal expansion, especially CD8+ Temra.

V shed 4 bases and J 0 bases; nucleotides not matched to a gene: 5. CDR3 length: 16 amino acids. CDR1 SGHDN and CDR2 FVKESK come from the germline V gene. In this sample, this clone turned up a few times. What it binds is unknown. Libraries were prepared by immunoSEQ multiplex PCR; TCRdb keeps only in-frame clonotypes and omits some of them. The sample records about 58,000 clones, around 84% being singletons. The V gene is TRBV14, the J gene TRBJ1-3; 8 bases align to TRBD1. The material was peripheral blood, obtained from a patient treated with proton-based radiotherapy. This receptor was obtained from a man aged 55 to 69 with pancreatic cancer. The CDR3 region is CASSLRTGLSGNTIYF. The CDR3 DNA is TGTGCCAGCAGCCTCCGGACAGGGCTCTCTGGAAACACCATATATTTT.